The 22 T cell receptor beta chains below all came from one sample that was sequenced in a study of blood T cell repertoires in COVID-19. Here immunoSEQ multiplex PCR was the method, and the copy in TCRdb shows in-frame clones only, minus some. This table has approximately 110,000 clones, 80% to 90% appearing once. The sample consisted of peripheral blood. The receptor source for this set is a woman aged 65 to 85 with acute or convalescent COVID-19.

The rearrangement links TRBV19 to TRBJ2-5, with 12 positions matching TRBD2. The germline gives CDR1 LNHDA, CDR2 SQIVND (reference sequence). J lost 0 bases, V lost 5 bases, and 1 base had no gene match. There are 15 residues in the CDR3. The CDR3 DNA is TGTGCCAGTAGTCGACTAGCGGGGGACCAAGAGACCCAGTACTTC. It yields the protein CASSRLAGDQETQYF.

This clone was seen only a few times. The V and J genes are TRBV6-5 and TRBJ2-7, with 10 positions matching TRBD1. J lost 7 bases, V lost 6 bases, and 12 bases had no gene match. The CDR3 sequence is 15 residues long. The germline CDR1 and CDR2 sequences are MNHEY and SVGAGI. In DNA, the CDR3 is TGTGCCAGCAGGCCGACAGGGGGCCGTATAGATGAGCAGTACTTC. It specifies CASRPTGGRIDEQYF.

The chain carries TRBV19 and TRBJ2-3, with 7 bases matching TRBD1. Looked up from germline, CDR1 is LNHDA and CDR2 is SQIVND (reference sequence). J lost 2 bases, V lost 6 bases, and 11 bases had no gene match. This CDR3 spans 16 amino acids. CDR3 in DNA: TGTGCCAGTAGCCCCCTTGTGGACAGGTACACAGATACGCAGTATTTT. Its protein is CASSPLVDRYTDTQYF.

This clone was seen just once. The rearrangement uses TRBV5-1 and TRBJ1-1; 12 positions agree with TRBD1. Trimming at V came to 4 bases and at J to 5 bases, leaving 3 bases not matched to a gene. CDR3 size: 14 residues. Per the germline V gene, CDR1 is SGHRS and CDR2 is YFSETQ. In nucleotides, the CDR3 is TGCGCCAGCAGCCGGGACAGGGGGCGGACTGAAGCTTTCTTT. Amino acid sequence: CASSRDRGRTEAFF. The full variable domain, its missing parts supplied by reference TRBV5-1 and TRBJ1-1, is KAGVTQTPRYLIKTRGQQVTLSCSPISGHRSVSWYQQTPGQGLQFLFEYFSETQRNKGNFPGRFSGRQFSNSRSEMNVSTLELGDSALYLCASSRDRGRTEAFFGQGTRLTVV.

This clone appeared a single time. The J gene is TRBJ1-2, the V gene TRBV29-1; unclear D gene. The CDR3 is 13 amino acids. The germline V and J ends were trimmed by 1 base and 7 bases, with 13 bases remaining between them. In germline, CDR1 is SQVTM, CDR2 ANQGSEA. The CDR3 spells CSVEGINSTGYTF. The CDR3, as DNA: TGCAGCGTTGAAGGCATAAACTCCACTGGCTACACCTTC.

The J gene is TRBJ1-5, the V gene TRBV5-6, with TRBD1 matching 9 bases. Looked up from germline, CDR1 is SGHDT and CDR2 is YYEEEE. Germline trimming cut 0 bases from V and 6 bases from J; bases unmatched to any gene: 7. The CDR3 runs 16 residues. This chain's CDR3 is CASSLAGTGFTQPQHF. The DNA for the CDR3 is TGTGCCAGCAGCTTGGCCGGGACAGGGTTCACTCAGCCCCAGCATTTT.

This sequence joins TRBV28 and TRBJ2-1, with TRBD2 matching 7 bases. Germline-derived CDR1 and CDR2 are MDHEN and SYDVKM. This CDR3 is built from 20 residues. Trimming cost V 7 bases and J 4 bases; bases outside gene matches: 25. The CDR3 DNA reads as TGTGCCAGCATGACGTGGAGGGCGAGCACCATTGGGGGGGGTTACAATGAGCAGTTCTTC. Translation: CASMTWRASTIGGGYNEQFF.

A single count supports this clone. This chain joins TRBV7-9 and TRBJ1-5; 7 nucleotides match TRBD1. From germline, CDR1 is SEHNR and CDR2 FQNEAQ (reference sequence). The length of the CDR3 is 14 residues. Germline trimming cut 5 bases from V and 3 bases from J; bases unmatched to any gene: 4. CDR3 DNA: TGTGCCAGCAGCCTGACAGGGCACAATCAGCCCCAGCATTTT. This codes for CASSLTGHNQPQHF.

The V and J genes are TRBV19 and TRBJ2-5, with 7 bases matching TRBD2. In germline, CDR1 is LNHDA, CDR2 SQIVND (reference sequence). V lost 3 bases, J lost 3 bases, and 7 bases stayed unmatched. The CDR3 is made up of 15 amino acids. As DNA, the CDR3 is TGTGCCAGTAGTATTGCGGGAGTCCCTAAAGAGACCCAGTACTTC. Encoded protein: CASSIAGVPKETQYF.

The rearrangement links TRBV6-2 or TRBV6-3 to TRBJ1-1, with TRBD1 matching over 7 bases. This CDR3 has 14 amino acids. V lost 5 bases and J lost 5; bases outside the gene matches: 8. Germline assignment: CDR1 MNHEY and CDR2 SVGEGT. CDR3 DNA sequence: TGTGCCAGCAGTGCAAGACAGGGATGGACTGAAGCTTTCTTT. It yields the protein CASSARQGWTEAFF.

The genes are TRBV4-1 and TRBJ1-2; the D is unclear. CDR1 and CDR2 (germline): MGHRA, YSYEKL. The V and J ends lost 0 bases and 2 bases respectively, with 13 bases between them. The CDR3 has 16 residues. CDR3 loop: CASSQEGGRSNYGYTF. CDR3 nucleotides: TGCGCCAGCAGCCAAGAGGGAGGACGGAGCAACTATGGCTACACCTTC.

V and J are TRBV29-1 and TRBJ2-5; 8 bases line up with TRBD2. Losses at the gene ends were 7 bases for V and 5 bases for J; bases not matched to a gene: 6. This CDR3 is 12 amino acids long. CDR1 and CDR2 (germline): SQVTM, ANQGSEA. The CDR3 sequence is CSGSGIEETQYF. The DNA for the CDR3 is TGCAGCGGTAGCGGGATAGAGGAGACCCAGTACTTC.

This sequence joins TRBV27 and TRBJ2-3, with 12 bases matching TRBD2. The CDR3 is 19 amino acids. V lost 8 bases, J lost 2 bases, and 17 bases stayed unmatched. Germline V CDR1 and CDR2: MNHEY, SMNVEV (reference sequence). The CDR3 DNA sequence: TGTGCCAGCTGGACTCTAGCGGGAGGGCCCAAACAGGACACAGATACGCAGTATTTT. The encoded protein is CASWTLAGGPKQDTDTQYF.

V and J are TRBV19 and TRBJ2-5, with D perhaps TRBD1 (5 bases). The ends were cut back, 3 bases at V and 5 bases at J, with 13 bases in the middle. The length of the CDR3 is 14 residues. CDR1 and CDR2 (germline): LNHDA, SQIVND (reference sequence). CDR3 amino acids: CASSISQGAETQYF. The CDR3 DNA is TGTGCCAGTAGTATCTCCCAGGGCGCGGAGACCCAGTACTTC.

The chain uses TRBV6-2 or TRBV6-3 and TRBJ2-6; TRBD1 agrees at 7 bases. This CDR3 has 17 amino acids. Trimming at V came to 6 bases and at J to 2 bases, leaving 10 bases not matched to a gene. Per germline, CDR1 MNHEY and CDR2 SVGEGT. The CDR3 DNA follows: TGTGCCAGCAGCTCTAACAGGGGATCTGCTGGGGCCAACGTCCTGACTTTC. The encoded protein is CASSSNRGSAGANVLTF.

The rearrangement joins TRBV5-1 to TRBJ2-5; 7 nucleotides line up with TRBD1. Trimming cost V 0 bases and J 5 bases; bases outside gene matches: 4. The CDR3 sequence is 14 residues long. CDR1 is SGHRS, CDR2 YFSETQ, per germline. CDR3 nucleotide sequence: TGCGCCAGCAGCTTGGGGGGACAGAGGGAGACCCAGTACTTC. Translated, it gives CASSLGGQRETQYF. The entire variable domain, with the rest obtained from reference TRBV5-1 and TRBJ2-5, is as follows: KAGVTQTPRYLIKTRGQQVTLSCSPISGHRSVSWYQQTPGQGLQFLFEYFSETQRNKGNFPGRFSGRQFSNSRSEMNVSTLELGDSALYLCASSLGGQRETQYFGPGTRLLVL.

The chain couples TRBV28 to TRBJ1-2, with D possibly matching TRBD1 (6 bases). From germline, CDR1 is MDHEN and CDR2 SYDVKM. V lost 8 bases and J lost 4, with 11 bases in between. The CDR3 is 12 amino acids. The DNA of the CDR3 is TGTGCCAGCCGGACAGAACCCTATGGCTACACCTTC. Its translation: CASRTEPYGYTF.

The chain carries TRBV11-2 and TRBJ2-5; 8 positions agree with TRBD2. Per the germline V gene, CDR1 is SGHAT and CDR2 is FQNNGV. Trimming at V came to 1 base and at J to 1 base, leaving 8 bases not matched to a gene. CDR3 length: 17 residues. CDR3 sequence (DNA): TGTGCCAGCAGCTTAGTAGGGCGGGGGGCTGTCCAAGAGACCCAGTACTTC. Its translation is CASSLVGRGAVQETQYF.

The rearrangement joins TRBV9 to TRBJ2-1, with 7 bases identical to TRBD2. Germline values: CDR1 SGDLS, CDR2 YYNGEE. The V segment lost 0 bases and the J segment 10 bases; nucleotides outside the gene matches: 13. This CDR3 has 16 amino acids. In nucleotides, the CDR3 is TGTGCCAGCAGCGTAGCTCTCCTAGCGGTGCCACGGGAGCAGTTCTTC. This sequence encodes CASSVALLAVPREQFF.

The chain uses TRBV4-1 and TRBJ2-3; TRBD2 might be the D (6 bases). The V end lost 6 bases, the J end lost 2 bases, and 9 bases lay between the germline ends. CDR1 and CDR2 (germline): MGHRA, YSYEKL. The CDR3 is made up of 13 amino acids. The CDR3 nucleotides are TGCGCCAGCAGGTTGCGGGACACAGATACGCAGTATTTT. Translating it yields CASRLRDTDTQYF.

As for this clone: Other nucleotide sequences from this sample produce the same CDR3. The chain carries TRBV27 and TRBJ1-2, with TRBD1 as a possible D gene (5 bases). Trimming pared 3 bases from V and 8 bases from J, leaving 10 bases between. This CDR3 has 12 residues. Germline-derived CDR1 and CDR2 are MNHEY and SMNVEV (reference sequence). The DNA for the CDR3 is TGTGCCAGCAGTTTTTTGGGGGGGGGCTACACCTTC. Its translation is CASSFLGGGYTF.

The chain has TRBV5-8 and TRBJ2-3, with D tentatively TRBD2 (6 bases). The ends were cut back, 6 bases at V and 1 base at J, with 18 bases in the middle. The germline V gene has CDR1 SGHTS and CDR2 YDEGEE. The CDR3 spans 16 residues. This CDR3 is CASNRRGGIRTDTQYF. Written as DNA, the CDR3 is TGTGCCAGCAACCGAAGGGGCGGGATTCGCACAGATACGCAGTATTTT.